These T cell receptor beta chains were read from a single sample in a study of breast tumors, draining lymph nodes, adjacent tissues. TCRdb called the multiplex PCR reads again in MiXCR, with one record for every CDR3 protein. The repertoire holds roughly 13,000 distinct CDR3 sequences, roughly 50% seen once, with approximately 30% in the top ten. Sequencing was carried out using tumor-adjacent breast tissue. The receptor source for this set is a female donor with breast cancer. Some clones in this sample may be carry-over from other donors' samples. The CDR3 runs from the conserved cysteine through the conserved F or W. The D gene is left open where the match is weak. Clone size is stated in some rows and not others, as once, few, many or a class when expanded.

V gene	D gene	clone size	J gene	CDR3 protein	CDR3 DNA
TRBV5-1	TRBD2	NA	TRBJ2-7	CASSSGTSGLPYEQYF	TGCGCCAGCAGCTCAGGGACTAGCGGGCTGCCCTACGAGCAGTACTTC
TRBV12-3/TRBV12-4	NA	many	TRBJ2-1	CASSLGWNKQFF	TGTGCCAGTAGTTTGGGGTGGAACAAACAGTTCTTC
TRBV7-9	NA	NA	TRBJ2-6	CASSFRTAGANVLTF	TGTGCCAGCAGCTTCAGGACAGCTGGGGCCAACGTCCTGACTTTC
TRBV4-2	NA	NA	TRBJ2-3	CASSFYICSVSDRDTRTDTQYF	NA
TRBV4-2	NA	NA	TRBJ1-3	CASSDRGNTIYF	TGTGCCAGCAGCGACAGGGGAAACACCATATATTTT
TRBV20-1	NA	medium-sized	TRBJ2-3	CSASGGEVPDTQYF	TGCAGTGCTAGCGGCGGGGAAGTTCCAGATACGCAGTATTTT
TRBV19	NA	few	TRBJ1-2	CASSIPGSPYGYTF	TGTGCCAGTAGTATACCCGGGAGCCCCTATGGCTACACCTTC
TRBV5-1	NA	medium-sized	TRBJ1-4	CASSLQATNEKLFF	TGCGCCAGCAGCTTACAGGCAACTAATGAAAAACTGTTTTTT
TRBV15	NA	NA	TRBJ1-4	CATSRELSSQKTFF	TGTGCCACCAGCAGAGAGCTATCTTCCCAGAAAACGTTTTTT
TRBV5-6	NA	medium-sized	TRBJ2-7	CASEGGEVAEQYF	TGTGCCAGCGAAGGGGGAGAGGTTGCCGAGCAGTACTTC
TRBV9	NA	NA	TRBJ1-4	CASSGGRLDEKLFF	TGTGCCAGCAGCGGAGGCAGGCTAGATGAAAAACTGTTTTTT
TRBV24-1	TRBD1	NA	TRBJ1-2	CATSLSDRAYGYTF	TGTGCCACCAGTCTATCCGACAGGGCCTATGGCTACACCTTC
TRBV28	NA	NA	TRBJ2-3	CASSSTGPADTQYF	TGTGCCAGCAGTTCCACAGGCCCCGCAGATACGCAGTATTTT
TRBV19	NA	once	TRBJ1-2	CATQGLGYTF	TGTGCCACCCAGGGGCTCGGCTACACCTTC
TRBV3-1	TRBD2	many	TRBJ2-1	CASSHSGRFYNEQFF	TGTGCCAGCAGCCATAGCGGGAGGTTCTACAATGAGCAGTTCTTC
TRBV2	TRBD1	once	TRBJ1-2	CAIEGQGAAGYTF	TGTGCCATCGAGGGACAGGGGGCGGCTGGCTACACCTTC
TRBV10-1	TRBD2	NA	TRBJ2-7	CARGGVTSGRYEQYF	TGCGCCAGAGGGGGGGTGACTAGCGGGAGATACGAGCAGTACTTC
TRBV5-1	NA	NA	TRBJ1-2	CASSLYPGRTFESGYTF	TGCGCCAGCTCCCTTTATCCAGGACGTACCTTTGAGAGTGGCTACACCTTC
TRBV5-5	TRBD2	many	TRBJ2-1	CASSRLADNNEQFF	TGTGCCAGCAGCCGACTAGCGGACAACAATGAGCAGTTCTTC
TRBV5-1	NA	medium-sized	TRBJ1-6	CASSQGLRSPLHF	TGCGCCAGCTCCCAGGGTTTGAGATCACCCCTCCACTTT
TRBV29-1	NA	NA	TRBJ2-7	CSVGRTVYEQYF	TGCAGCGTTGGTAGGACAGTCTACGAGCAGTACTTC
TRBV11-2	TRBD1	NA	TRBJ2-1	CAGSLDRANEQFF	TGTGCCGGCAGCTTAGACAGGGCCAATGAGCAGTTCTTC
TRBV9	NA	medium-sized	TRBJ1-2	CASSVDPGDYGYTF	TGTGCCAGCAGCGTAGATCCAGGGGACTATGGCTACACCTTC
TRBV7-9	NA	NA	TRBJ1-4	CASSSNREKEKLFF	TGTGCCAGCAGCTCCAACCGGGAGAAAGAAAAACTGTTTTTT
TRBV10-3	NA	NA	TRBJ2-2	CAIRQGALRTGELFF	TGTGCCATCAGGCAGGGCGCTCTGAGGACCGGGGAGCTGTTTTTT
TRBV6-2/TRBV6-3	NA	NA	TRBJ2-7	CASSLGSYEQYF	TGTGCCAGCAGCCTGGGCTCCTACGAGCAGTACTTC
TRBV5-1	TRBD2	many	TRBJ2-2	CASSSSGLGLKGELFF	TGCGCCAGCAGCTCCTCGGGACTAGGACTAAAAGGGGAGCTGTTTTTT
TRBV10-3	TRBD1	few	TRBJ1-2	CAIRTGGVNYGYTF	TGTGCCATCAGAACAGGGGGGGTTAACTATGGCTACACCTTC
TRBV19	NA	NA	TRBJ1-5	CASSSLRPQHF	TGTGCCAGTAGTTCTTTGCGGCCCCAGCATTTT
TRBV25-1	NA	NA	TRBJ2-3	CASSVSRNTDTQYF	TGTGCCAGCAGTGTCTCCCGTAACACAGATACGCAGTATTTT
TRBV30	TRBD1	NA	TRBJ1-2	CAWREGDRENHGYTF	TGTGCCTGGAGGGAGGGGGACAGGGAGAATCATGGCTACACCTTC
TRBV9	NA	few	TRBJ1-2	CASSVPRRDFGNTF	TGTGCCAGCAGCGTACCCCGCCGGGACTTTGGAAACACCTTC
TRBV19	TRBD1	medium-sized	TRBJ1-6	CASTQQGAMNSPLHF	TGTGCCAGTACCCAACAGGGGGCAATGAATTCACCCCTCCACTTT
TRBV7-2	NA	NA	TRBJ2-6	CASSLAGGGQYYVLTF	TGTGCCAGCAGCTTAGCGGGAGGGGGTCAGTACTACGTGCTGACTTTC
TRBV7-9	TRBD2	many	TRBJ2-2	CASSFWAGGQNTGELFF	TGTGCCAGCAGCTTTTGGGCGGGAGGCCAGAACACCGGGGAGCTGTTTTTT
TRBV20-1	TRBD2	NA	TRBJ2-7	CSASGLAGRGSYEQYF	TGCAGTGCTTCGGGACTAGCGGGAAGGGGATCCTACGAGCAGTACTTC
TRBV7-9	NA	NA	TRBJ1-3	CASSFGTGGNTIYF	TGTGCCAGCAGCTTTGGTACAGGAGGAAACACCATATATTTT
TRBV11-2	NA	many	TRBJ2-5	CASRSQGKKTQYF	TGTGCCAGCAGATCACAGGGCAAGAAGACCCAGTACTTC
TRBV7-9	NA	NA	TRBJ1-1	CASTLAGGDEAFF	TGTGCCAGCACCCTGGCAGGAGGTGATGAAGCTTTCTTT
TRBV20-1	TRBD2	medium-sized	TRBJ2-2	CSASEREAGELFF	TGCAGTGCTTCCGAGCGGGAGGCCGGGGAGCTGTTTTTT
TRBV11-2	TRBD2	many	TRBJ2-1	CASSLTASGENEQFF	TGTGCCAGCAGCTTAACGGCTAGCGGAGAGAATGAGCAGTTCTTC